The T cell receptor beta chain under discussion was sequenced for a study of shared clonotypes between healthy human individuals. With respect to this clone: What it recognizes is unknown.

V lost 5 bases and J lost 1, with 21 bases in between. CDR1 and CDR2 (germline): WSHSY, SAAADI. The CDR3 has 17 residues. The repertoire was sequenced with immunoSEQ multiplex PCR; TCRdb's copy has only in-frame clones and lacks some. The table has about 2.2 million clones, 93% seen once. Terminally differentiated effector memory CD45RA+ cells were excluded by CCR7 positive selection of CD45RO-negative cells. Whole-study findings and limits: Researchers sampled blood only, noting tissue repertoires likely differ. The genetic and exposure-history diversity represented was limited by few donors. The naive CD4 repertoires of several donors were compared, and approximately 5% of clonotypes were shared.

This sequence joins TRBV10-2 and TRBJ2-7, with D possibly being TRBD2 (6 bases). Material: naive CD8+ T cells from PBMCs. The source is a man aged 18 to 29 in good health. Some clones in this sample may be carry-over from other donors' samples. The CDR3 loop reads CASSPVGSSATSYEQYF. CDR3 in DNA: TGCGCCAGCAGTCCGGTGGGGTCTAGCGCTACTTCCTACGAGCAGTACTTC.